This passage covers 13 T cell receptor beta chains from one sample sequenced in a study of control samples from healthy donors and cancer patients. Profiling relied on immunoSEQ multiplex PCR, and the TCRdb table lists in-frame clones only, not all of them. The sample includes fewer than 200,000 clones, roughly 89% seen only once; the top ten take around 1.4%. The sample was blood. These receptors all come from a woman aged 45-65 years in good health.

The CDR3 coding sequence is TGTGCCAGCAGTTACCGGCAGGGGAATGGCTACACCTTC. It encodes CASSYRQGNGYTF. The genes are TRBV6-5 and TRBJ1-2, with D perhaps matching TRBD1 (6 bases). The CDR3 covers 13 residues. V was shortened by 2 bases and J by 6 bases, with 10 bases between the two germline ends. The germline CDR1 and CDR2 sequences are MNHEY and SVGAGI.

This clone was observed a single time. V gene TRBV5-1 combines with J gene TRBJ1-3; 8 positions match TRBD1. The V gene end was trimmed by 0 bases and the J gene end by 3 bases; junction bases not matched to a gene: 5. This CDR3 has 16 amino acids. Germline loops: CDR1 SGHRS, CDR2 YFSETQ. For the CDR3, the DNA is TGCGCCAGCAGCTTGGAGCCAGGGGGCCGTGGAAACACCATATATTTT. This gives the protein CASSLEPGGRGNTIYF. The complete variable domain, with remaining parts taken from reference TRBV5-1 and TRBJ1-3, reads KAGVTQTPRYLIKTRGQQVTLSCSPISGHRSVSWYQQTPGQGLQFLFEYFSETQRNKGNFPGRFSGRQFSNSRSEMNVSTLELGDSALYLCASSLEPGGRGNTIYFGEGSWLTVV.

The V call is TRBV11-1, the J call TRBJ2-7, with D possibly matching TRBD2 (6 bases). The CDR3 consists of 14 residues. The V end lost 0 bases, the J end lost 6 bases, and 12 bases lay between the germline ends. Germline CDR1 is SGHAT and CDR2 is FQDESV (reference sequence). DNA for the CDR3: TGTGCCAGCAGCTTAGCCAGGAGGGCTTCCGAGCAGTACTTC. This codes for CASSLARRASEQYF.

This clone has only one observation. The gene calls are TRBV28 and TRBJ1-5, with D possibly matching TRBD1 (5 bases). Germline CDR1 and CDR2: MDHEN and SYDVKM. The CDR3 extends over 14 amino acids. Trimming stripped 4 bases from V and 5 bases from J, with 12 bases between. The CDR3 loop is CASSSGQGYQPQHF. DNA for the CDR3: TGTGCCAGCAGTTCAGGTCAGGGATATCAGCCCCAGCATTTT.

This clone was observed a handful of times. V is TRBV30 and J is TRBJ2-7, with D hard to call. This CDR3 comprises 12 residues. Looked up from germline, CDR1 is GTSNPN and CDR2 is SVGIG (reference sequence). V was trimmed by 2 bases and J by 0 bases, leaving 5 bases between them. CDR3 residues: CAWSQPSYEQYF. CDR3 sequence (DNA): TGTGCCTGGAGTCAACCCTCCTACGAGCAGTACTTC.

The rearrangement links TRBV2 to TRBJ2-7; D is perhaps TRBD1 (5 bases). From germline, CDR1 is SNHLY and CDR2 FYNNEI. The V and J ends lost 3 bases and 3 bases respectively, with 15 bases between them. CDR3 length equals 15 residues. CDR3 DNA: TGTGCCAGCAGTGAGTCGACGGCGCAGGGCTACGAGCAGTACTTC. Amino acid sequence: CASSESTAQGYEQYF.

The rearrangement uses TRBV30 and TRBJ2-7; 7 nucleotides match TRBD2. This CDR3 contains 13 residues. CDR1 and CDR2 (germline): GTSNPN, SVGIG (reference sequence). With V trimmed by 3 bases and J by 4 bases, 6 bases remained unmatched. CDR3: CAWRNPGGYEQYF. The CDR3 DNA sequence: TGTGCCTGGAGAAACCCCGGGGGGTACGAGCAGTACTTC.

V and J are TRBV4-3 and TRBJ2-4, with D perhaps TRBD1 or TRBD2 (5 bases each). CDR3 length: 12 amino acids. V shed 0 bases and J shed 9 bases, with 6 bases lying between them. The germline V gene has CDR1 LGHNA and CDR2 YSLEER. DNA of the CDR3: TGCGCCAGCAGCCAAGATGGGGGCATTCAGTACTTC. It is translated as CASSQDGGIQYF.

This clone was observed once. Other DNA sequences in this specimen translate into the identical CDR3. CDR3 coding DNA: TGTGCCAGCAGCCAAGAAGATAGGCAGAACACTGAAGCTTTCTTT. It translates to CASSQEDRQNTEAFF. The chain combines TRBV4-2 with TRBJ1-1; D gene uncertain. The V end was cut by 0 bases, the J end by 1 base, with 9 bases between. The length of the CDR3 is 15 residues. The V gene's germline CDR1 is LGHNA and CDR2 YNFKEQ.

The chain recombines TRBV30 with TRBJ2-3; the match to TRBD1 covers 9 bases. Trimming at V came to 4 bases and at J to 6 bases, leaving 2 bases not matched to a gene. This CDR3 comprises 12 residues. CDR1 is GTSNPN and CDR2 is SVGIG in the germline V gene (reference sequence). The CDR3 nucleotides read TGTGCCTGGACTGGGACAGGGGATACGCAGTATTTT. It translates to CAWTGTGDTQYF. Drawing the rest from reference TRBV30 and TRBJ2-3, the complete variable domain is SQTIHQWPATLVQPVGSPLSLECTVEGTSNPNLYWYRQAAGRGLQLLFYSVGIGQISSEVPQNLSASRPQDRQFILSSKKLLLSDSGFYLCAWTGTGDTQYFGPGTRLTVL.

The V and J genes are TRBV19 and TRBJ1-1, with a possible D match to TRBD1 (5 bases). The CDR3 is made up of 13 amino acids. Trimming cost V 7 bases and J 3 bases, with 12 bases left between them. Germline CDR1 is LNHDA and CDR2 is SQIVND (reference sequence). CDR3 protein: CASKRRGDTEAFF. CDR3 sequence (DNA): TGTGCCAGTAAAAGGAGAGGGGACACTGAAGCTTTCTTT.

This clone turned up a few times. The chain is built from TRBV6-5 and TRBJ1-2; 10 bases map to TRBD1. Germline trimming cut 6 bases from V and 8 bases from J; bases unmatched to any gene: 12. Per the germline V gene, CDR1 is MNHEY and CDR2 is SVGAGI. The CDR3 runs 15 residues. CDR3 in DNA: TGTGCCAGCAGCGCGACCGCCGGGACAGGGGACGGCTACACCTTC. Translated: CASSATAGTGDGYTF.

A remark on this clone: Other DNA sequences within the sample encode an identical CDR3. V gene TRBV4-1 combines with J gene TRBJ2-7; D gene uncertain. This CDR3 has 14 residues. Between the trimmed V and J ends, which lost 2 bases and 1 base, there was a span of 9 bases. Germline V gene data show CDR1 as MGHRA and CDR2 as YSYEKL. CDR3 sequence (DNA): TGCGCCAGCAGCCAATCACTGGCATCCTACGAGCAGTACTTC. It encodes CASSQSLASYEQYF.